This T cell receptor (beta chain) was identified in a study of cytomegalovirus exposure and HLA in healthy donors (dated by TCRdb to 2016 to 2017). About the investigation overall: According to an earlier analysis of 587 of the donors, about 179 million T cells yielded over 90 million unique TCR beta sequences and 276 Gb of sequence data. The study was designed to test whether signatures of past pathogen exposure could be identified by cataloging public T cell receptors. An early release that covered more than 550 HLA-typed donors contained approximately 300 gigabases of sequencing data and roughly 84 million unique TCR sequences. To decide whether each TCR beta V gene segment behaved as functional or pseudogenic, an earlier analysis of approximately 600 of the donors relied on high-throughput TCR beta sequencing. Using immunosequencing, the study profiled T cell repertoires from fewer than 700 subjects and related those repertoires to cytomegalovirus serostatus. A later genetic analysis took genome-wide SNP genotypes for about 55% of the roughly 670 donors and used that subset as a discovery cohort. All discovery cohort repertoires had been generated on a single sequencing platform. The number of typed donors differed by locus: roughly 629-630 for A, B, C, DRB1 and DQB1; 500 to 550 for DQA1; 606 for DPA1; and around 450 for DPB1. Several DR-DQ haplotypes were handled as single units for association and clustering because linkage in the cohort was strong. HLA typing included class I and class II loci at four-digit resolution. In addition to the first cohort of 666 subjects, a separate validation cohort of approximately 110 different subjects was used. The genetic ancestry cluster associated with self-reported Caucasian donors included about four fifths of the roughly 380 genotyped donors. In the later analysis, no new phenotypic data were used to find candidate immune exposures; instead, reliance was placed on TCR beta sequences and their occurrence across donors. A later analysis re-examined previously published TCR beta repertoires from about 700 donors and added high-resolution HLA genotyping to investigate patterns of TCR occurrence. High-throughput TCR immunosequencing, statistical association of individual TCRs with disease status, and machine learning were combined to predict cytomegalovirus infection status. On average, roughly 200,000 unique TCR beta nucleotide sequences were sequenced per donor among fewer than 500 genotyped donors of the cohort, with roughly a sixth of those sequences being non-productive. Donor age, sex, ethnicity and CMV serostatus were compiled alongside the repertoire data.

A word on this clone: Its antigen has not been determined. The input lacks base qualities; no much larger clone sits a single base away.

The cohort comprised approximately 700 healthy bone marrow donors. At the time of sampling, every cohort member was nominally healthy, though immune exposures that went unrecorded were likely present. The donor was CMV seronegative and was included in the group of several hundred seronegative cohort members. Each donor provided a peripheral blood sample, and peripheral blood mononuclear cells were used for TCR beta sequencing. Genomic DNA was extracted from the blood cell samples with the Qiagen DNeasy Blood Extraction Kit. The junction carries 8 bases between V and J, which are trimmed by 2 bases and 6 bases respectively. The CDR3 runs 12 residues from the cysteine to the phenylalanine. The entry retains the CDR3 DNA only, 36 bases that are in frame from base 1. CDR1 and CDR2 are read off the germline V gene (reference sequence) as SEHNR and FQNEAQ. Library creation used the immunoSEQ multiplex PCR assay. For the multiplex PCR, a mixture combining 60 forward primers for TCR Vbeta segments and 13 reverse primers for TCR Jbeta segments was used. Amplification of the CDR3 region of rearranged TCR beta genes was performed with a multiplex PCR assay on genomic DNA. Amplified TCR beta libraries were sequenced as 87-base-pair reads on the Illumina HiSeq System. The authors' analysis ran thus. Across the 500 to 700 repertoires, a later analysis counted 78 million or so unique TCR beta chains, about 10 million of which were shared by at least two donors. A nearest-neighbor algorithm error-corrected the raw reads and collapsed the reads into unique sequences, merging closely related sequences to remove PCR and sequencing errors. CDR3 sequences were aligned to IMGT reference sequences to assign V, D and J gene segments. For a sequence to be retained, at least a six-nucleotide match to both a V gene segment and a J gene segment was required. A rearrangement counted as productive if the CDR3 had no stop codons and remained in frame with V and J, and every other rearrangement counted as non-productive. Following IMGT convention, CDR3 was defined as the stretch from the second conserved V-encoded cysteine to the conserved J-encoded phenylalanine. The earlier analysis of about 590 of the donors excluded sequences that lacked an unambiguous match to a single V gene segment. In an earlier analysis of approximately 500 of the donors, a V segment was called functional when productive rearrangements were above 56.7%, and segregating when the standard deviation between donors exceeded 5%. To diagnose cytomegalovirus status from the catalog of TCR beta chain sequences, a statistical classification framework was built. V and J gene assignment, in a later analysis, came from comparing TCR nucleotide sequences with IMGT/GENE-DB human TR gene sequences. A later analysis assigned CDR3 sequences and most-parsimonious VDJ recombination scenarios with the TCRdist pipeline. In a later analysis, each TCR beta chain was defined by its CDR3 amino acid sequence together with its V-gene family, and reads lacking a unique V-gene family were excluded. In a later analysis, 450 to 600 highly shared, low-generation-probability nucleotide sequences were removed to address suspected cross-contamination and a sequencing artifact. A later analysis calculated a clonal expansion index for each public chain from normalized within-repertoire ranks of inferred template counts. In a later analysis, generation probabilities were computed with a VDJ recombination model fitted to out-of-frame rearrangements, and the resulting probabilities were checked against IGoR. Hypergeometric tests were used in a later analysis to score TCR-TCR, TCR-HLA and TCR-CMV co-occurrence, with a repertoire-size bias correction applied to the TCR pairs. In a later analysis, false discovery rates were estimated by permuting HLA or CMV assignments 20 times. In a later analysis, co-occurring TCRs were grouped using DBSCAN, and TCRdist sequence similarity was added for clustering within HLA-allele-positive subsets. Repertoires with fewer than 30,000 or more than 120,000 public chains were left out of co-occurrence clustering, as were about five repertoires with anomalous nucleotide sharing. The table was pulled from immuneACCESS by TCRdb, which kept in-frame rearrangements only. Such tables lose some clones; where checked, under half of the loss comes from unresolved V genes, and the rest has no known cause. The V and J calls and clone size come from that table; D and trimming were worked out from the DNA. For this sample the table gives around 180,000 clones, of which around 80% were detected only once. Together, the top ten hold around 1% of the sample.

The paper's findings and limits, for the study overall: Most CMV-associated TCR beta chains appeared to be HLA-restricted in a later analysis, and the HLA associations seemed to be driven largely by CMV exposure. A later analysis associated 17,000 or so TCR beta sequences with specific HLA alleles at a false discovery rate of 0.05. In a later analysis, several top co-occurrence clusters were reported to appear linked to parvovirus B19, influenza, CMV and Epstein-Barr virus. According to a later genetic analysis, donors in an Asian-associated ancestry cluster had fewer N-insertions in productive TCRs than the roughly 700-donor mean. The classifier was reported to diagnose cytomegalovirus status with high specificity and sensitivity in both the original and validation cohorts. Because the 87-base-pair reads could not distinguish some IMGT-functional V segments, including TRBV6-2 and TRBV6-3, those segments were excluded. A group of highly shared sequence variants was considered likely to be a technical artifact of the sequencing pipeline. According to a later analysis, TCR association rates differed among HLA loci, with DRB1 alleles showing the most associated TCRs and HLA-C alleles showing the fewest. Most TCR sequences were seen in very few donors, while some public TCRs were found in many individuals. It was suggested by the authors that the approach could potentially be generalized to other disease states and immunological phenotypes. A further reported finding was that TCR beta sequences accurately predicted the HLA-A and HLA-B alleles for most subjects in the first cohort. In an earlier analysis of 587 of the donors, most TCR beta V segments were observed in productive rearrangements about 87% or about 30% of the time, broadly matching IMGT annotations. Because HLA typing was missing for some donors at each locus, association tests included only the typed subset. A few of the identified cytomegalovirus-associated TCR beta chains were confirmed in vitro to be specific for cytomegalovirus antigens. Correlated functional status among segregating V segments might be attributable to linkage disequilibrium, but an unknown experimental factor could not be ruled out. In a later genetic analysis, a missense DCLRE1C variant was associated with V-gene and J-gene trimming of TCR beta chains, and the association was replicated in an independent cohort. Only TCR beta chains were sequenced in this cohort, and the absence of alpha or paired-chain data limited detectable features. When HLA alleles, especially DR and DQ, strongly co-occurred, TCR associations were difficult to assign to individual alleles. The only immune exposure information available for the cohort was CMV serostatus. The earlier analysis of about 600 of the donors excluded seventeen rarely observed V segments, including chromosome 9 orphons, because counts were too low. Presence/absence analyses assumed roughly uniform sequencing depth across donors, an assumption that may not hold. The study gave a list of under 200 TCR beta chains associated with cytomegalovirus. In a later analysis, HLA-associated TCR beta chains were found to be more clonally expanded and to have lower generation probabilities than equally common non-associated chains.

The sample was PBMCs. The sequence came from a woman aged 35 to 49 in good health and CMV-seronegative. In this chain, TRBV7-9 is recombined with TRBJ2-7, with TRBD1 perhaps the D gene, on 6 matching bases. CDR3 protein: CASSLTGIEQYF. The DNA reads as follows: TGTGCCAGCAGCTTAACAGGGATCGAGCAGTACTTC.